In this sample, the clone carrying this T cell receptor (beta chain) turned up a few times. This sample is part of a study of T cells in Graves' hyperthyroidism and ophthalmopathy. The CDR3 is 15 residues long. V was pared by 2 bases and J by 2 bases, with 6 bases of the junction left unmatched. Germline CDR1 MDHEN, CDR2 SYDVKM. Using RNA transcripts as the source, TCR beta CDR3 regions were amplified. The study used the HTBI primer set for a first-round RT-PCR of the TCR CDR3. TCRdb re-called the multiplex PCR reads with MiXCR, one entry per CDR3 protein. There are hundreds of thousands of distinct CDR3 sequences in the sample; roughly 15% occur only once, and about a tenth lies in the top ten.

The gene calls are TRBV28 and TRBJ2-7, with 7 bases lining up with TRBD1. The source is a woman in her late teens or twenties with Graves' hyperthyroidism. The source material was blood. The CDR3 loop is CASSLEGTVAYEQYF. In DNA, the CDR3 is TGTGCCAGCAGTTTAGAAGGGACAGTAGCCTACGAGCAGTACTTC.